Following are 32 T cell receptor beta chains from one sample sequenced in a study of PD-L1 blockade in urothelial cancer (dated by TCRdb to about 2017). Libraries were built with the immunoSEQ multiplex PCR assay. In TCRdb, the immuneACCESS table is reduced to in-frame sequences with V and J assigned. These tables do not hold every clone; where another copy was compared, an unresolved V gene accounts for under half, and the others remain unexplained. Across this sample there are about 24,000 clones, with 87% seen only once. In total, the top ten clones hold 2.5% to 3.5% of the sample. The specimen comprised PBMCs, sampled around atezolizumab (anti-PD-L1) treatment. The receptors derive from a man in his fifties or sixties with urothelial cancer.

V and J are TRBV19 and TRBJ1-5, with 8 bases matching TRBD1. J lost 5 bases, V lost 3 bases, and 15 bases had no gene match. Germline-derived CDR1 and CDR2 are LNHDA and SQIVND (reference sequence). CDR3 length: 18 amino acids. CDR3 sequence (DNA): TGTGCCAGTAGTATCCAACGAACAGGGGGAAGGAGGGATCAGCCCCAGCATTTT. This translates into CASSIQRTGGRRDQPQHF.

This clone was seen a few times. The chain links TRBV5-1 to TRBJ2-5; TRBD1 agrees at 7 bases. The junction had 4 bases not matched to a gene; V was cut back by 2 bases and J by 3 bases. This CDR3 is 14 amino acids long. Looked up from germline, CDR1 is SGHRS and CDR2 is YFSETQ. The CDR3 DNA sequence: TGCGCCAGCAGCTTTACAACAGGGGAAGAGACCCAGTACTTC. Translation gives CASSFTTGEETQYF.

V gene TRBV10-3 combines with J gene TRBJ2-3, with 7 bases matching TRBD1. The CDR3 contains 15 residues. Germline CDR1 ENHRY, CDR2 SYGVKD. The J segment lost 2 bases and the V segment lost 6 bases, leaving 8 bases of the junction unmatched. CDR3 DNA sequence: TGTGCCATCAGCAAGACAGGGTCTAACACAGATACGCAGTATTTT. The encoded protein is CAISKTGSNTDTQYF.

The chain links TRBV2 to TRBJ1-1, with 7 positions matching TRBD1. CDR3 length: 13 residues. Germline CDR1 reads SNHLY; CDR2 reads FYNNEI. The trim removed 8 bases at V and 1 base at J, leaving 4 bases unmatched. DNA for the CDR3: TGTGCCAGCCAGACAGGGAGGAACACTGAAGCTTTCTTT. This codes for CASQTGRNTEAFF.

This chain joins TRBV27 and TRBJ2-5; D is unclear. In germline, CDR1 is MNHEY, CDR2 SMNVEV (reference sequence). The V end lost 5 bases, the J end lost 4 bases, and 14 bases lay between the germline ends. The CDR3 covers 14 residues. The CDR3 protein is CASSHGPGAETQYF. As DNA, the CDR3 is TGTGCCAGCAGTCATGGCCCGGGTGCAGAGACCCAGTACTTC.

This clone appeared a single time. The chain links TRBV19 to TRBJ1-3; 8 bases align to TRBD1. CDR1 and CDR2 from the germline V gene are LNHDA and SQIVND (reference sequence). V shed 7 bases and J 0 bases; nucleotides not matched to a gene: 8. The CDR3 sequence is 16 residues long. CDR3 sequence: CASTRDRPSSGNTIYF. DNA of the CDR3: TGTGCCAGTACCCGGGACAGGCCCTCCTCTGGAAACACCATATATTTT.

This chain joins TRBV11-3 and TRBJ2-7; the D gene is possibly TRBD1 (6 bases). The V gene's germline CDR1 is SGHNT and CDR2 YENEEA. This CDR3 has 14 amino acids. Trimming pared 5 bases from V and 2 bases from J, leaving 13 bases between. The CDR3 loop reads CASSQMTGTYEQYF. The CDR3 region has the DNA TGTGCCAGCAGCCAGATGACAGGCACCTACGAGCAGTACTTC. The variable domain in full, with the rest retrieved from reference TRBV11-3 and TRBJ2-7, is EAGVVQSPRYKIIEKKQPVAFWCNPISGHNTLYWYLQNLGQGPELLIRYENEEAVDDSQLPKDRFSAERLKGVDSTLKIQPAELGDSAVYLCASSQMTGTYEQYFGPGTRLTVT.

The CDR3 reads CASSLAGQLNTEAFF. As DNA, the CDR3 is TGTGCCAGCAGCTTAGCGGGACAGCTGAACACTGAAGCTTTCTTT. The chain couples TRBV7-9 to TRBJ1-1; the match to TRBD1 covers 7 bases. The CDR3 consists of 15 residues. The J segment lost 0 bases and the V segment lost 0 bases, leaving 1 base of the junction unmatched. CDR1 SEHNR and CDR2 FQNEAQ come from the germline V gene (reference sequence).

The chain has TRBV5-6 and TRBJ1-1; a weak D match, TRBD1 (5 bases). This CDR3 has 17 residues. Trimming removed 4 bases at V and 3 bases at J, with 22 bases between. Germline loops: CDR1 SGHDT, CDR2 YYEEEE. The CDR3 is CASSLGWGRGEDTEAFF. In DNA form, the CDR3 reads TGTGCCAGCAGCCTCGGGTGGGGGAGGGGCGAGGACACTGAAGCTTTCTTT. Combining the CDR3 with reference TRBV5-6 and TRBJ1-1 gives the whole variable domain DAGVTQSPTHLIKTRGQQVTLRCSPKSGHDTVSWYQQALGQGPQFIFQYYEEEERQRGNFPDRFSGHQFPNYSSELNVNALLLGDSALYLCASSLGWGRGEDTEAFFGQGTRLTVV.

V is TRBV25-1 and J is TRBJ1-2; D remains unclear. Looked up from germline, CDR1 is MGHDK and CDR2 is SYGVNS. The CDR3 is 14 residues long. The V end lost 5 bases, the J end lost 1 base, and 11 bases lay between the germline ends. The CDR3 loop reads CASSSSAINYGYTF. The CDR3 nucleotides read TGTGCCAGCAGTTCTAGCGCGATTAACTATGGCTACACCTTC.

The genes are TRBV7-9 and TRBJ2-7; TRBD2 matches at 12 bases. J was trimmed by 3 bases and V by 4 bases; bases with no gene match: 7. There are 16 residues in the CDR3. Per the germline V gene, CDR1 is SEHNR and CDR2 is FQNEAQ (reference sequence). Written as DNA, the CDR3 is TGTGCCAGCAGCTCTACTAGCGGGGGGCTTATCTACGAGCAGTACTTC. Translation gives CASSSTSGGLIYEQYF.

The chain employs TRBV7-2 and TRBJ1-5; D possibly corresponds to TRBD1 (6 bases). Germline V CDR1 and CDR2: SGHTA, FQGNSA. The CDR3 runs to 14 residues. Trimming shortened V by 4 bases and J by 0 bases, and 7 bases separated the two germline ends. For the CDR3, the DNA is TGTGCCAGCAGCTCACAGGGTAGCAATCAGCCCCAGCATTTT. Translation: CASSSQGSNQPQHF. Drawing the rest from reference TRBV7-2 and TRBJ1-5, the complete variable domain is GAGVSQSPSNKVTEKGKDVELRCDPISGHTALYWYRQSLGQGLEFLIYFQGNSAPDKSGLPSDRFSAERTGGSVSTLTIQRTQQEDSAVYLCASSSQGSNQPQHFGDGTRLSIL.

The V call is TRBV19, the J call TRBJ2-7, with TRBD2 matching over 10 bases. Trimming took 3 bases from V and 0 from J; bases not matched to a gene: 8. CDR3 length equals 17 residues. Germline V gene sequence: CDR1 LNHDA, CDR2 SQIVND (reference sequence). The CDR3 nucleotides read TGTGCCAGTAGTATGGTGGTAGCGGGAGGCTACTCCTACGAGCAGTACTTC. Protein: CASSMVVAGGYSYEQYF.

The chain couples TRBV7-9 to TRBJ2-7; D possibly corresponds to TRBD2 (6 bases). The V gene's germline CDR1 is SEHNR and CDR2 FQNEAQ (reference sequence). This CDR3 region has 14 residues. The V gene lost 5 bases and the J gene lost 0 bases, with 11 bases spanning the gap. The chain's CDR3 is CASSGTGSSYEQYF. The CDR3 DNA sequence: TGTGCCAGCAGCGGAACCGGGAGCTCCTACGAGCAGTACTTC.

This clone was counted between two and nine times. The chain employs TRBV13 and TRBJ2-7, with TRBD2 matching over 10 bases. Germline loops: CDR1 PRHDT, CDR2 FYEKMQ (reference sequence). V trimming: 5 bases; J trimming: 5 bases; junction bases outside the gene matches: 9. The CDR3 sequence is 15 residues long. The CDR3 DNA is TGTGCCAGCAGCGAAGAGCGGGAGGGCCGCGACGAGCAGTACTTC. This codes for CASSEEREGRDEQYF.

The chain employs TRBV28 and TRBJ1-2; D gene ambiguous. CDR3 size: 13 residues. V lost 4 bases and J lost 3, with 9 bases in between. The germline V gene has CDR1 MDHEN and CDR2 SYDVKM. As DNA, the CDR3 is TGTGCCAGCAGTTCATCAGTGGACTATGGCTACACCTTC. Translation gives CASSSSVDYGYTF.

The chain is built from TRBV19 and TRBJ2-7, with D possibly being TRBD2 (5 bases). Trimming removed 5 bases at V and 2 bases at J, with 13 bases between. Germline loops: CDR1 LNHDA, CDR2 SQIVND (reference sequence). The CDR3 loop spans 14 amino acids. CDR3 region: CASSSGLSTYEQYF. As DNA, the CDR3 is TGTGCCAGTAGTTCTGGACTTTCGACCTACGAGCAGTACTTC.

The CDR3 DNA follows: TGTGCCAGCAGTTACTCTCTATATACCAGGGAGCTGTTTTTT. Translated: CASSYSLYTRELFF. The V and J genes are TRBV6-5 and TRBJ2-2; unclear D gene. The CDR3 length is 14 residues. Trimming left V 0 bases short and J 9 bases short, with 11 bases between. The germline V gene has CDR1 MNHEY and CDR2 SVGAGI.

This clone was seen a single time. The chain employs TRBV15 and TRBJ2-7, with TRBD2 matching 10 bases. The junction had 9 bases not matched to a gene; V was cut back by 3 bases and J by 4 bases. CDR1 and CDR2 from the germline V gene are LNHNV and YYDKDF (reference sequence). The CDR3 loop spans 16 amino acids. The DNA of the CDR3 is TGTGCCACCAGCAGGGGAGCTAGCGGGAGTTCGTACGAGCAGTACTTC. As protein: CATSRGASGSSYEQYF.

This chain uses TRBV7-9 with TRBJ1-4, with D perhaps matching TRBD1 (5 bases). The ends were cut back, 5 bases at V and 0 bases at J, with 10 bases in the middle. This CDR3 region has 15 residues. Looked up from germline, CDR1 is SEHNR and CDR2 is FQNEAQ (reference sequence). CDR3 coding DNA: TGTGCCAGCAGCCCGGGGGTTGCAACTAATGAAAAACTGTTTTTT. Amino acid sequence: CASSPGVATNEKLFF.

The J gene is TRBJ2-7, the V gene TRBV30, with D possibly matching TRBD2 (5 bases). Germline V lookup: CDR1 GTSNPN, CDR2 SVGIG (reference sequence). Trimming took 5 bases from V and 3 from J, leaving 14 bases between them. The CDR3 loop spans 13 amino acids. The chain's CDR3 is CAWDPGSRYEQYF. CDR3 bases: TGTGCCTGGGACCCGGGATCCCGCTACGAGCAGTACTTC.

The rearrangement links TRBV30 to TRBJ2-5; 9 bases are shared with TRBD1. The V segment lost 0 bases and the J segment 5 bases; nucleotides outside the gene matches: 4. The CDR3 length is 14 residues. CDR1 is GTSNPN and CDR2 is SVGIG in the germline V gene (reference sequence). This chain's CDR3 is CAWSVQGARETQYF. CDR3 DNA sequence: TGTGCCTGGAGTGTACAGGGGGCTCGGGAGACCCAGTACTTC.

This clone was seen a single time. The genes are TRBV5-1 and TRBJ1-3; D is uncertain. Trimming left V 4 bases short and J 0 bases short, with 8 bases between. CDR3 length: 14 amino acids. The germline gives CDR1 SGHRS, CDR2 YFSETQ. DNA of the CDR3: TGCGCCAGCAGCCTGGATCACTCTGGAAACACCATATATTTT. This codes for CASSLDHSGNTIYF.

The chain employs TRBV7-3 and TRBJ2-5; the D gene is possibly TRBD2 (6 bases). Trimming shortened V by 4 bases and J by 2 bases, and 17 bases separated the two germline ends. CDR1 is SGHTA, CDR2 FQGTGA, per germline. The CDR3 is made up of 16 amino acids. The CDR3 protein is CASSSARGGLQETQYF. CDR3 in DNA: TGTGCCAGCAGCTCTGCACGGGGAGGCCTGCAAGAGACCCAGTACTTC.

J is TRBJ1-1 and V is TRBV10-2, with a weak D call TRBD1 (6 bases). With 2 bases removed from V and 5 bases from J, the gap between germline ends came to 12 bases. This CDR3 spans 14 amino acids. CDR1 is WSHSY, CDR2 SAAADI, per germline. In DNA form, the CDR3 reads TGCGCCAGCAGTGAGCTTACACAGGGAACTGAAGCTTTCTTT. This codes for CASSELTQGTEAFF.

V usage is TRBV9 and J usage is TRBJ2-1, with 7 bases aligning to TRBD2. Germline CDR1 is SGDLS and CDR2 is YYNGEE. V was pared by 4 bases and J by 7 bases, with 5 bases of the junction left unmatched. The CDR3 runs to 13 residues. The CDR3 protein is CASSPGGRNEQFF. DNA of the CDR3: TGTGCCAGCAGCCCCGGGGGGAGGAATGAGCAGTTCTTC.

This chain joins TRBV2 and TRBJ2-1, with 10 bases matching TRBD2. Germline V lookup: CDR1 SNHLY, CDR2 FYNNEI. V lost 6 bases, J lost 2 bases, and 4 bases stayed unmatched. The CDR3 sequence is 15 residues long. The CDR3 DNA follows: TGTGCCAGCAGGCCGGGACTAGCGCCCTACAATGAGCAGTTCTTC. Protein: CASRPGLAPYNEQFF.

The chain has TRBV7-9 and TRBJ2-2; 10 nucleotides agree with TRBD2. CDR3 length equals 15 residues. Germline assignment: CDR1 SEHNR and CDR2 FQNEAQ (reference sequence). Trimming cost V 5 bases and J 6 bases; bases outside gene matches: 6. In DNA form, the CDR3 reads TGTGCCAGCAGCCCGGGACTAGCGATGGCCGGGGAGCTGTTTTTT. Its protein product is CASSPGLAMAGELFF.

V is TRBV5-4 and J is TRBJ1-4, with D possibly matching TRBD1 (5 bases). The V and J ends lost 5 bases and 5 bases respectively, with 13 bases between them. The germline V gene encodes CDR1 SGHNT and CDR2 YYREEE (reference sequence). CDR3 length: 14 residues. In nucleotides, the CDR3 is TGTGCCAGCAGAAGGGACTCTAAGAATGAAAAACTGTTTTTT. It yields the protein CASRRDSKNEKLFF.

The chain carries TRBV7-3 and TRBJ1-1, with a tentative D call TRBD1 (6 bases). V was trimmed by 0 bases and J by 4 bases, leaving 18 bases between them. This CDR3 is built from 17 residues. Germline V gene sequence: CDR1 SGHTA, CDR2 FQGTGA. The CDR3 protein is CASSLTIVRGEGTEAFF. The CDR3 nucleotides are TGTGCCAGCAGCTTAACGATTGTCAGGGGCGAGGGCACTGAAGCTTTCTTT.

V is TRBV5-1 and J is TRBJ2-7; 7 bases match TRBD1. The junction had 7 bases not matched to a gene; V was cut back by 1 base and J by 3 bases. The CDR3 extends over 15 amino acids. CDR1 and CDR2 (germline): SGHRS, YFSETQ. CDR3 loop: CASSLLGGLVYEQYF. The CDR3 bases are TGCGCCAGCAGCTTGTTAGGGGGCTTAGTCTACGAGCAGTACTTC.

V usage is TRBV11-2 and J usage is TRBJ2-5, with D hard to call. V lost 1 base and J lost 1, with 7 bases in between. This CDR3 comprises 14 residues. CDR1 and CDR2 (germline): SGHAT, FQNNGV. The CDR3 DNA reads as TGTGCCAGCAGCTTAGTTAGCCTCCAAGAGACCCAGTACTTC. As protein: CASSLVSLQETQYF.